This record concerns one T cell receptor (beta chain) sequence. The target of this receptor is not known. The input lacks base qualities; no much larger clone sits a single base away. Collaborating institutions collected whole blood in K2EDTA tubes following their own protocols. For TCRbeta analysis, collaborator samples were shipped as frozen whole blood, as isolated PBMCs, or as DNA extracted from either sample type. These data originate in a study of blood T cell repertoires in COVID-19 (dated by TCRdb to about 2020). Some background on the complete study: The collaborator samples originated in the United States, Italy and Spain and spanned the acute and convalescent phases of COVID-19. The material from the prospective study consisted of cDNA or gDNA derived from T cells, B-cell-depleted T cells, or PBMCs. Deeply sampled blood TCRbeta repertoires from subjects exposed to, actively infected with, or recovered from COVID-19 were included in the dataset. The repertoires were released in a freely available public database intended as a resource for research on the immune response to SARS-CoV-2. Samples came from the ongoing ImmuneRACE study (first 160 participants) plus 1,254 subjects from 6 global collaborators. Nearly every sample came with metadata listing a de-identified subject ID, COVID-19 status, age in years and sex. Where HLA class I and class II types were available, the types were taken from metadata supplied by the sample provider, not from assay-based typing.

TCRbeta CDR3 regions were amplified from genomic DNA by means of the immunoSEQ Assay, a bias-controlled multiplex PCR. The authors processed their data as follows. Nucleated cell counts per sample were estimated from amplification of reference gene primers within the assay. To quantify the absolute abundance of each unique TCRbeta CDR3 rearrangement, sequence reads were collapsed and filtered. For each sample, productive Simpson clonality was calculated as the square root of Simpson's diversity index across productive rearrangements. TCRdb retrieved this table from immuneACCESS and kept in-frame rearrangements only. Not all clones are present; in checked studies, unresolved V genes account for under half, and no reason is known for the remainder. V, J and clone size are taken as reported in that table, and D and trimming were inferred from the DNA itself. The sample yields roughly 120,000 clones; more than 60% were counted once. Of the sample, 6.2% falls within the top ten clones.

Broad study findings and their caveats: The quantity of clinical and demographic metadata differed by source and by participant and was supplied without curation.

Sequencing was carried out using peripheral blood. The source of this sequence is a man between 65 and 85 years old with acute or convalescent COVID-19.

The nucleotides are TGCGCCAGCAGCTCAGGACAGGGCGGCACAGATACGCAGTATTTT. The translation is CASSSGQGGTDTQYF. In this chain, TRBV5-1 is recombined with TRBJ2-3; 8 middle bases align to TRBD1. According to the germline V gene, CDR1 reads SGHRS and CDR2 reads YFSETQ. CDR3 length: 15 amino acids, cysteine to phenylalanine. Here the CDR3 DNA is all that survives: 45 bases in frame from base 1. V is trimmed back by 3 bases and J by 1 base, and the junction contains 4 bases that no gene match accounts for.